A selection of T cell receptor beta chains follows, all from one sample in a study of T cells in Graves' hyperthyroidism and ophthalmopathy. A single record per CDR3 protein comes from TCRdb applying MiXCR to the multiplex PCR reads. The sample yields around 100,000 distinct CDR3 sequences, around 50% seen once. Sequences were obtained from blood. Receptors were obtained from a man aged 40-49 years with Graves' hyperthyroidism. CDR3s include the opening cysteine and the closing phenylalanine or tryptophan. The D gene is left open where the match is weak. Size values are once, few and many counts, or a class for expanded clones, and some rows have none.

>TRBJ1-5|15|TRBV6-1|few|-
CASRLSLRGNQPQHF
TGTGCCAGCAGGCTCTCGTTACGGGGCAATCAGCCCCAGCATTTT
>TRBJ1-2|13|TRBV2|many|-
CASTPMEGEGYTF
TGTGCCAGCACTCCGATGGAAGGGGAAGGCTACACCTTC
>TRBJ2-7|15|TRBV7-8|-|-
CASSDSRDPSYEQYF
TGTGCCAGCAGCGACTCCCGCGACCCTTCCTACGAGCAGTACTTC
>TRBJ2-1|13|TRBV7-3|many|-
CASSSGHHNEQFF
TGTGCCAGCAGCTCGGGACATCACAATGAGCAGTTCTTC
>TRBJ2-7|12|TRBV15|-|-
CARPSGNYEQYF
TGTGCTAGACCATCAGGGAATTACGAGCAGTACTTC
>TRBJ2-1|13|TRBV29-1|-|TRBD2
CSVGGLGNNEQFF
TGCAGCGTTGGGGGACTAGGGAACAATGAGCAGTTCTTC
>TRBJ2-7|13|TRBV19|many|TRBD1
CASSYRGSYEQYF
TGTGCCAGTAGCTACAGGGGCTCCTACGAGCAGTACTTC
>TRBJ1-5|16|TRBV7-2|once|-
CASSQDRGRGNQPQHF
TGCGCCAGCAGCCAAGATCGGGGGCGCGGCAATCAGCCCCAGCATTTT
>TRBJ1-2|16|TRBV6-2/TRBV6-3|-|TRBD1
CASSPMTGMSNYGYTF
TGTGCCAGCAGTCCAATGACAGGGATGTCTAACTATGGCTACACCTTC
>TRBJ1-2|12|TRBV29-1|-|TRBD1
CSATGGTYGYTF
TGCAGCGCGACAGGGGGAACCTATGGCTACACCTTC
>TRBJ2-5|13|TRBV29-1|-|TRBD1
CSVEGQGVETQYF
TGCAGCGTTGAAGGACAGGGGGTTGAGACCCAGTACTTC